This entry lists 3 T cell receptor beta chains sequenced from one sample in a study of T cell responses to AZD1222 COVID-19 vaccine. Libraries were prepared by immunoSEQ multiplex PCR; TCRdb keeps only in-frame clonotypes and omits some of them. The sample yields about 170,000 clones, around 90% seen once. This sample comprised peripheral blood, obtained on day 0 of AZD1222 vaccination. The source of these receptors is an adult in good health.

CDR3 DNA: TGTGCCAGCAGTGGTCCCCGGGACCCAAACAATGAGCAGTTCTTC. It translates to CASSGPRDPNNEQFF. The rearrangement joins TRBV2 to TRBJ2-1, with D perhaps matching TRBD1 or TRBD2 (5 bases each). Trimming shortened V by 4 bases and J by 5 bases, and 15 bases separated the two germline ends. This CDR3 has 15 amino acids. The germline gives CDR1 SNHLY, CDR2 FYNNEI.

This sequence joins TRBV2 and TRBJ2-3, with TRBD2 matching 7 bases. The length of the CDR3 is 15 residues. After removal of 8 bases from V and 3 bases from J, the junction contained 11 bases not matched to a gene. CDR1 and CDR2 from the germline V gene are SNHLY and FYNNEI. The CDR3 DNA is TGTGCCAGCGGGGGAGGGCATTGGGAAACAGATACGCAGTATTTT. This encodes CASGGGHWETDTQYF. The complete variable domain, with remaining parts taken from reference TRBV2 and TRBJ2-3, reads EPEVTQTPSHQVTQMGQEVILRCVPISNHLYFYWYRQILGQKVEFLVSFYNNEISEKSEIFDDQFSVERPDGSNFTLKIRSTKLEDSAMYFCASGGGHWETDTQYFGPGTRLTVL.

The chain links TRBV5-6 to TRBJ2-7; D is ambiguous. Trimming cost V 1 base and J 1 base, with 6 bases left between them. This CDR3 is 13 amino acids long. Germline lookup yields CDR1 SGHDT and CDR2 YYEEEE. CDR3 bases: TGTGCCAGCAGCTTGCCGGATTCCTACGAGCAGTACTTC. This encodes CASSLPDSYEQYF. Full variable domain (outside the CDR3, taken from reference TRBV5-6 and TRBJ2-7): DAGVTQSPTHLIKTRGQQVTLRCSPKSGHDTVSWYQQALGQGPQFIFQYYEEEERQRGNFPDRFSGHQFPNYSSELNVNALLLGDSALYLCASSLPDSYEQYFGPGTRLTVT.